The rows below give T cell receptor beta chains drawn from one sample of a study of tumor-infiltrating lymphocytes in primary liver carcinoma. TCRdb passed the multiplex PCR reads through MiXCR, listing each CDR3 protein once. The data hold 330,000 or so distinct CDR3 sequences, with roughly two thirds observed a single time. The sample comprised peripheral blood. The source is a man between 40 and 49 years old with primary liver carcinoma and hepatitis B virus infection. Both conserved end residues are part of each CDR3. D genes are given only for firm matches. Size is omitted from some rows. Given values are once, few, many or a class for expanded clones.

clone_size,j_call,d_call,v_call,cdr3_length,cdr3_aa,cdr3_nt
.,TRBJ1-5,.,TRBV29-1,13,CRAGLGVDQPQHF,TGCAGAGCTGGTTTAGGCGTGGATCAGCCCCAGCATTTT
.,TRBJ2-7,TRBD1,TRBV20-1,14,CSARHRTGIYEQYF,TGCAGTGCTAGACACCGGACAGGGATCTACGAGCAGTACTTC
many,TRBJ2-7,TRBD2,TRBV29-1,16,CSALIYNLAGVPEQYF,TGCAGCGCCCTCATCTATAACCTAGCGGGAGTGCCCGAGCAGTACTTC
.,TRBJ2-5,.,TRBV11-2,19,CASGRIPPGFWDTGETQYF,TGTGCCAGCGGTAGAATACCTCCCGGATTCTGGGATACGGGAGAGACCCAGTACTTC
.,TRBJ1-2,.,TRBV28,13,CASSFWRGYGYTF,TGTGCCAGCAGTTTCTGGCGCGGCTATGGCTACACCTTC
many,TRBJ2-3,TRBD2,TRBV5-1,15,CASSLAGEGPDTQYF,TGCGCCAGCAGCTTGGCCGGGGAGGGGCCCGATACGCAGTATTTT
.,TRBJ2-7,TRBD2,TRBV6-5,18,CASSPESRKAGPSYEQYF,TGTGCCAGCAGCCCCGAGTCTCGTAAAGCGGGGCCCTCCTACGAGCAGTACTTC
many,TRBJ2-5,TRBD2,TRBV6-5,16,CASSLTGGAYQETQYF,TGTGCCAGCAGTCTGACGGGGGGGGCGTACCAAGAGACCCAGTACTTC
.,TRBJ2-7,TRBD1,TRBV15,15,CATSKDRGLSYEQYF,TGTGCCACCAGCAAGGACAGGGGGCTTTCCTACGAGCAGTACTTC
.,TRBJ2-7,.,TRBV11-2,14,CVSSLGAATYEQCF,TGTGTCAGCAGCTTAGGGGCAGCAACCTACGAGCAGTGCTTC
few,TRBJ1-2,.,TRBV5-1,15,CASSVFGDNSYGYTF,TGCGCCAGCAGCGTTTTTGGGGACAACTCCTATGGCTACACCTTC
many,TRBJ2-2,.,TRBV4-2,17,CASSQDPRGANTGELFF,TGTGCCAGCAGCCAAGATCCGAGGGGTGCGAACACCGGGGAGCTGTTTTTT
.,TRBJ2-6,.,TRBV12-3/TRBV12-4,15,CASSLTDSGPNVLTF,TGTGCCAGCAGTTTAACAGACTCTGGGCCCAACGTCCTGACTTTC
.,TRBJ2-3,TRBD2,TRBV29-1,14,CSVVMGGRTDTQYF,TGCAGCGTTGTAATGGGAGGGCGAACAGATACGCAGTATTTT
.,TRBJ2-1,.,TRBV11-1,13,CASSHDGYNEHFF,TGTGCCAGCAGTCATGATGGATACAATGAGCACTTCTTC
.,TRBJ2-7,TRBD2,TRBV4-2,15,CNSSYLAGEIYEQYF,TGTAACAGCTCCTACCTTGCGGGAGAAATCTACGAGCAGTACTTC
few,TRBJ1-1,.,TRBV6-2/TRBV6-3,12,CASKDSATEAFF,TGTGCCAGCAAAGACTCGGCCACTGAAGCTTTCTTT
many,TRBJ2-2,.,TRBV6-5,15,CATKDGASSTGELFF,TGTGCCACCAAAGACGGGGCCTCGAGCACCGGGGAGCTGTTTTTT
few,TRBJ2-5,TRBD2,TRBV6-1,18,CAISRSRLAGGPEETQYF,TGTGCCATCAGCCGAAGTAGGCTAGCGGGAGGGCCAGAAGAGACCCAGTACTTC
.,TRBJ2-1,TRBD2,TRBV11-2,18,CASSLDSGRASSQNEQFF,TGTGCCAGCAGCTTAGATAGCGGGAGGGCAAGTTCCCAAAATGAGCAGTTCTTC
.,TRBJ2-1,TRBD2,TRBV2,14,CAIKPSGMSGEQFF,TGTGCCATCAAACCTAGCGGGATGTCGGGGGAGCAGTTCTTC
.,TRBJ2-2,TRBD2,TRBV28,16,CASSARSGTNTGELFF,TGTGCCAGCAGTGCCCGTAGCGGGACCAACACCGGGGAGCTGTTTTTT
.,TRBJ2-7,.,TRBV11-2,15,CANSRSRDGTYEQYF,TGTGCCAATAGCCGTAGCCGGGACGGAACCTACGAGCAGTACTTC
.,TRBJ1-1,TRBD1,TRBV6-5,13,CASSRTGETEAFF,TGTGCCAGCAGTAGGACAGGGGAAACAGAAGCTTTCTTT
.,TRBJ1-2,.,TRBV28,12,CASSITNYGYTF,TGTGCCAGCAGTATCACAAACTATGGCTACACCTTC
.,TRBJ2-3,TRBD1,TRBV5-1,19,CASSLAPTGESSGQSTQYF,TGCGCCAGCAGCTTGGCCCCGACAGGGGAGAGCTCGGGCCAGTCTACGCAGTATTTT
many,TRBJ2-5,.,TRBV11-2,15,CASSSPRGRVETQCF,TGTGCCAGCAGCTCCCCCAGGGGGAGGGTAGAGACCCAGTGCTTC
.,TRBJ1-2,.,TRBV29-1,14,CSVERQRTNYGYIF,TGCAGCGTTGAACGACAGAGAACTAACTATGGCTACATCTTT
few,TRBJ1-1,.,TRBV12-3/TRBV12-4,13,CASSPRAGVDAFF,TGTGCCAGCAGCCCAAGGGCAGGGGTGGATGCTTTCTTT
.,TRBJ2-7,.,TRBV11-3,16,CASSPRGGIGAYDQYF,TGTGCCAGCAGCCCCCGCGGCGGGATAGGAGCCTACGATCAGTACTTC
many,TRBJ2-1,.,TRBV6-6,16,CASSYSVTTRGPRQFF,TGTGCCAGCAGTTACTCAGTTACTACTAGGGGCCCACGGCAGTTCTTC
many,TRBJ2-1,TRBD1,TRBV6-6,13,CATGTGAHNEQFF,TGTGCTACCGGGACAGGGGCCCACAATGAGCAGTTCTTC
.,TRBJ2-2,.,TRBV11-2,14,CASNRRGNTGELFF,TGTGCTAGCAACCGCCGGGGGAACACCGGGGAGCTATTTTTT
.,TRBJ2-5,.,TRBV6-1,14,CTSSEALGSETQYF,TGTACCAGCAGTGAAGCTCTAGGTTCCGAGACCCAGTACTTC